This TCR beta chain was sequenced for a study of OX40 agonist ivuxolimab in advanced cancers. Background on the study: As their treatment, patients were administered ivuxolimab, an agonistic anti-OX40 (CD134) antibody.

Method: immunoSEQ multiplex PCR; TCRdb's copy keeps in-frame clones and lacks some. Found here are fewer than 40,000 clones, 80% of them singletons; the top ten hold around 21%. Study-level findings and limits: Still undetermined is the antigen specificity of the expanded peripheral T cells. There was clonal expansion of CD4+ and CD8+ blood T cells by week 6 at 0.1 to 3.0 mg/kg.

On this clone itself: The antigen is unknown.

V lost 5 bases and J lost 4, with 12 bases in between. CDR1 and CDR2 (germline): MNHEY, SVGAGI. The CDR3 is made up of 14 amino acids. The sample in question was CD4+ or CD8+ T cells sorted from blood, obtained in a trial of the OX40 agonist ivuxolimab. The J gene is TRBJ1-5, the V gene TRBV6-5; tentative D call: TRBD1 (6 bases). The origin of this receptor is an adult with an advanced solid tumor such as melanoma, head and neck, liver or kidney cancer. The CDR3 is CASSPDRTNQPQHF. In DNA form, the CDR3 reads TGTGCCAGCAGTCCTGACAGGACGAATCAGCCCCAGCATTTT.